These 9 T cell receptor beta chains were all obtained from the same sample, sequenced in a study of blood T cell repertoires in COVID-19. Clones were read by immunoSEQ multiplex PCR, and TCRdb kept only the in-frame ones, dropping some. The table lists under 200,000 clones, 80% to 95% of them singletons. What was sequenced was peripheral blood. Every receptor here comes from a man aged 45-60 years with acute or convalescent COVID-19.

The genes are TRBV27 and TRBJ2-1; tentative D call: TRBD2 (5 bases). This CDR3 has 16 amino acids. Trimming took 5 bases from V and 0 from J, leaving 14 bases between them. CDR1 and CDR2 (germline): MNHEY, SMNVEV (reference sequence). CDR3: CASSPPGEYSYNEQFF. The CDR3 DNA sequence: TGTGCCAGCAGTCCCCCCGGGGAGTACTCCTACAATGAGCAGTTCTTC.

This sequence joins TRBV28 and TRBJ1-5, with a possible D match to TRBD1 (5 bases). The CDR3 is 13 residues long. Trimming cost V 2 bases and J 9 bases, with 11 bases left between them. CDR1 MDHEN and CDR2 SYDVKM come from the germline V gene. The CDR3 here is CASSLRGGGPQHF. Written as DNA, the CDR3 is TGTGCCAGCAGTTTAAGGGGAGGCGGGCCCCAGCATTTT.

This chain joins TRBV28 and TRBJ1-1; D might be TRBD1 (5 bases). The CDR3 runs to 14 residues. Trimming cost V 4 bases and J 11 bases, with 20 bases left between them. Germline V gene data show CDR1 as MDHEN and CDR2 as SYDVKM. CDR3 sequence (DNA): TGTGCCAGCAGTTACCCAAGTCCGGGGGTGGAGGCTTTCTTT. Protein: CASSYPSPGVEAFF.

V is TRBV10-1 and J is TRBJ2-5; 16 positions match TRBD2. V gave up 6 bases and J gave up 6 bases; unmatched junction bases: 7. The germline V gene has CDR1 WNHNN and CDR2 SYGVQD (reference sequence). CDR3 length: 16 residues. The CDR3 DNA reads TGCGCCAGCAGCGCCGGGACTAGCGGGAGGGGACAGACCCAGTACTTC. It yields the protein CASSAGTSGRGQTQYF.

This sequence joins TRBV6-4 and TRBJ2-6; TRBD1 might be the D (7 bases). Between the trimmed V and J ends, which lost 4 bases and 0 bases, there was a span of 13 bases. Germline V gene lookup returns CDR1 MRHNA and CDR2 SNTAGT. The CDR3 runs 17 residues. The CDR3 spells CASSVQGGVSGANVLTF. The CDR3 DNA follows: TGTGCCAGCAGTGTTCAGGGGGGCGTCTCTGGGGCCAACGTCCTGACTTTC.

This clone is a singleton in its sample. V usage is TRBV7-9 and J usage is TRBJ2-1, with unresolved D. V gave up 6 bases and J gave up 5 bases, with 8 bases separating them. This CDR3 spans 12 amino acids. CDR1 and CDR2 (germline): SEHNR, FQNEAQ (reference sequence). CDR3 sequence reads: CASSPTHNEQFF. CDR3 DNA sequence: TGTGCCAGCAGTCCCACACACAATGAGCAGTTCTTC.

The rearrangement uses TRBV9 and TRBJ1-6; the match to TRBD1 covers 7 bases. Per the germline V gene, CDR1 is SGDLS and CDR2 is YYNGEE. There are 15 residues in the CDR3. The J segment lost 10 bases and the V segment lost 3 bases, leaving 10 bases of the junction unmatched. CDR3 coding DNA: TGTGCCAGCAGCGCGCAGGGGGATCAGGGATCACCCCTCCACTTT. Protein: CASSAQGDQGSPLHF.

This clone occurred a few times. This chain connects TRBV5-1 to TRBJ2-7; a weak D match, TRBD2 (7 bases). CDR3 size: 16 residues. Germline V gene lookup returns CDR1 SGHRS and CDR2 YFSETQ. V was clipped by 7 bases and J by 5 bases, with 25 bases between them. Written as DNA, the CDR3 is TGCGCCAGCTCCGGGCGACGGGGGGCCCTCCCCGACGAGCAGTACTTC. As protein: CASSGRRGALPDEQYF. Together with reference TRBV5-1 and TRBJ2-7, the CDR3 gives the full variable domain: KAGVTQTPRYLIKTRGQQVTLSCSPISGHRSVSWYQQTPGQGLQFLFEYFSETQRNKGNFPGRFSGRQFSNSRSEMNVSTLELGDSALYLCASSGRRGALPDEQYFGPGTRLTVT.

J is TRBJ2-3 and V is TRBV7-8, with 10 bases identical to TRBD2. The V gene end was trimmed by 4 bases and the J gene end by 4 bases; junction bases not matched to a gene: 8. CDR3 size: 16 residues. Germline V gene sequence: CDR1 SGHVS, CDR2 FQNEAQ. CDR3: CASSYSRLAGPDTQYF. CDR3 in DNA: TGTGCCAGCAGCTACTCCCGACTAGCGGGCCCAGATACGCAGTATTTT.